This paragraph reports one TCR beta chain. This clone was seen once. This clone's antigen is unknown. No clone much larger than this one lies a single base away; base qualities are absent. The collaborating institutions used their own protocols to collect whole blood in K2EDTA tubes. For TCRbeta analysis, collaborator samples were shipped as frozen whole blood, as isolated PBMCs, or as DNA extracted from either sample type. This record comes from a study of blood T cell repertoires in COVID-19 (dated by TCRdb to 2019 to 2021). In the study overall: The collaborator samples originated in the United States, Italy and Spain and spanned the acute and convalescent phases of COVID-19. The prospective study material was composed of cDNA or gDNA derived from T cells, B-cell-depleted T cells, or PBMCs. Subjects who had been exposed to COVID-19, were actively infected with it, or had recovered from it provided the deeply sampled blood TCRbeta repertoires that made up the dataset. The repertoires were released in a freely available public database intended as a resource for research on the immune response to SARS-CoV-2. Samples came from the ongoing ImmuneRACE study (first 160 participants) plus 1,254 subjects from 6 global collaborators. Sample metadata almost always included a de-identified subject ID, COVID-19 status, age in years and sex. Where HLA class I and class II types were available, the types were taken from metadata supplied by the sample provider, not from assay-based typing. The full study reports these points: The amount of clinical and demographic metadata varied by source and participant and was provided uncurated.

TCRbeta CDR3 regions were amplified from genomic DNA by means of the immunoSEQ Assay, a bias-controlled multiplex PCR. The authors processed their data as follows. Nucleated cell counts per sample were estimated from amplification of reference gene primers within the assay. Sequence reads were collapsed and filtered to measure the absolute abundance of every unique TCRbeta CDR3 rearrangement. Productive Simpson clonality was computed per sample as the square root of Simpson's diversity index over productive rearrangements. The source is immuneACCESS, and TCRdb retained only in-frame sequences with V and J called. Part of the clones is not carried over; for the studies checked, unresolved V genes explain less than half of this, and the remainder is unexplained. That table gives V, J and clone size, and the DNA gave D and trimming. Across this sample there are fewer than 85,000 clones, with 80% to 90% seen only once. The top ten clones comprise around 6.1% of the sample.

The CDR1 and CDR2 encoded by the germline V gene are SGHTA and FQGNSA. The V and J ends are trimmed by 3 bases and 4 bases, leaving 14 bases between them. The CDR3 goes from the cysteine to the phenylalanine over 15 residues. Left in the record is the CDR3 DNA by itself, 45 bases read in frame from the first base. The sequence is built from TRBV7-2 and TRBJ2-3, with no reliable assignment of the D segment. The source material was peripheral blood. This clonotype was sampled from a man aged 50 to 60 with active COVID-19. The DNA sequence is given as TGTGCCAGCAGCTTTAGGCAGCCCGGAGCAGATACGCAGTATTTT. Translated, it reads CASSFRQPGADTQYF.